This T cell receptor (beta chain) stems from a study of blood T cell repertoires in COVID-19. Overall study context: The origin of the acute and convalescent COVID-19 samples was the United States, Italy and Spain. T cells, B-cell-depleted T cells, or PBMCs provided the cDNA or gDNA that served as material.

Some clones are missing from TCRdb's copy, which holds only in-frame ones; the method was immunoSEQ multiplex PCR. The data contain about 46,000 clones, 80% to 90% of them singletons. This clone was picked up one time. The specimen sequenced was peripheral blood. The clonotype originates from a human donor with active COVID-19. The donor label of this sample is uncertain.

Here the CDR3 reads CASSIQGQTEAFF. The CDR3 DNA follows: TGCGCCAGCAGCATACAGGGTCAAACTGAAGCTTTCTTT. The chain couples TRBV5-1 to TRBJ1-1, with a possible D match to TRBD1 (6 bases). Trimming pared 4 bases from V and 5 bases from J, leaving 12 bases between. The CDR3 contains 13 residues. Germline CDR1 SGHRS, CDR2 YFSETQ.